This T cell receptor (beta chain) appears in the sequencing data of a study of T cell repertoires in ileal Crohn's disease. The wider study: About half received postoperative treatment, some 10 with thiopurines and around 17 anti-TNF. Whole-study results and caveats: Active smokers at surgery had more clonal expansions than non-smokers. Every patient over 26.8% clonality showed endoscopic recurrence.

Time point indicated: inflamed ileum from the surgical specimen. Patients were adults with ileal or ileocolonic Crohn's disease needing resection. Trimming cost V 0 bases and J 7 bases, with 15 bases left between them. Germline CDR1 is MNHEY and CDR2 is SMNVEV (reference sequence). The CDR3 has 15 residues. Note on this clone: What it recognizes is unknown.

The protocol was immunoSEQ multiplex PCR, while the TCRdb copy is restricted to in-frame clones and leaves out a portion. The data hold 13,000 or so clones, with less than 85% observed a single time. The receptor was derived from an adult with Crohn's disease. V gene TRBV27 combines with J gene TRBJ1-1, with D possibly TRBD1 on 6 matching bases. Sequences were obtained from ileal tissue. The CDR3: CASSLSKGGGHEAFF. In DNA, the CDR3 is TGTGCCAGCAGTTTATCGAAGGGGGGAGGCCATGAAGCTTTCTTT.